These T cell receptor beta chains were read from a single sample in a study of response to subunit inactivated influenza vaccine. MiXCR was run by TCRdb on the RT-PCR reads, yielding one entry per CDR3 protein. The data contain some 180,000 distinct CDR3 sequences, around a tenth of them singletons. The sequencing here drew on non-naive T cells sorted from PBMCs, taken on the day of vaccination. These TCRs come from a man aged 50 to 60 who received an inactivated influenza vaccine. Both conserved end residues are part of each CDR3. D genes are given only for firm matches. Size is omitted from some rows. Given values are once, few, many or a class for expanded clones.

few TRBJ2-2 TRBV28 . CATRSSGIRTGELFF TGTGCCACCAGAAGCTCAGGGATTCGGACCGGGGAGCTGTTTTTT
. TRBJ2-7 TRBV6-1 . CASRGEVRYEQYF TGTGCCAGCCGAGGGGAGGTGCGGTACGAGCAGTACTTC
many TRBJ2-1 TRBV6-1 TRBD2 CASSPSGRALNEQFF TGTGCCAGCAGTCCCAGCGGGAGGGCCCTCAATGAGCAGTTCTTC
. TRBJ2-3 TRBV30 TRBD2 CAWSGRGGRSSTDTQYF TGTGCCTGGAGTGGACGGGGGGGCCGTTCTAGCACAGATACGCAGTATTTT
. TRBJ2-1 TRBV24-1 . CATSDYGNEQFF TGTGCCACCAGTGATTACGGCAATGAGCAGTTCTTC
few TRBJ1-6 TRBV19 . CASSIGTPAINSPLHF TGTGCCAGTAGTATAGGGACACCGGCCATCAATTCACCCCTCCACTTT
many TRBJ2-3 TRBV12-3/TRBV12-4 . CASSLQGTTDTQYF TGTGCCAGCAGTTTGCAGGGGACGACAGATACGCAGTATTTT
many TRBJ1-5 TRBV11-2 . CASSFTSGARQPQHF TGTGCCAGCAGCTTCACTAGCGGGGCTAGGCAGCCCCAGCATTTT
few TRBJ1-3 TRBV3-1 . CASRHRTLSGNTIYF TGTGCCAGCCGCCATCGGACTCTCTCTGGAAACACCATATATTTT
. TRBJ2-1 TRBV28 . CASSLIKYEQFF TGTGCCAGCAGTTTAATTAAATATGAGCAGTTCTTC
many TRBJ1-2 TRBV7-8 . CASSYHPWAGPQDYGYTF TGTGCCAGCAGCTACCACCCCTGGGCAGGACCCCAGGACTATGGCTACACCTTC
. TRBJ1-5 TRBV6-2/TRBV6-3 . CASSIQGVQPQHF TGTGCCAGCAGTATACAGGGAGTTCAGCCCCAGCATTTT
few TRBJ2-7 TRBV6-5 . CASSSYPLEQYF TGTGCCAGCAGTTCCTACCCCCTCGAGCAGTACTTC
medium-sized TRBJ2-2 TRBV7-2 . CASSLVSNTGELFF TGTGCCAGCAGCTTAGTGTCGAACACCGGGGAGCTGTTTTTT
few TRBJ2-2 TRBV7-2 TRBD1 CASSPQGAVNTGELFF TGTGCCAGCAGCCCACAGGGGGCGGTTAACACCGGGGAGCTGTTTTTT
many TRBJ2-5 TRBV7-2 . CASSLGPAYQETQYF TGTGCCAGCAGCTTAGGTCCCGCGTACCAAGAGACCCAGTACTTC
. TRBJ2-4 TRBV19 TRBD2 CASSQPSGRAKNIQYF TGTGCCAGTAGTCAACCTAGCGGGAGAGCCAAAAACATTCAGTACTTC
many TRBJ2-7 TRBV10-3 TRBD1 CAISGQGDTYEQYF TGTGCCATCAGCGGACAGGGTGACACCTACGAGCAGTACTTC